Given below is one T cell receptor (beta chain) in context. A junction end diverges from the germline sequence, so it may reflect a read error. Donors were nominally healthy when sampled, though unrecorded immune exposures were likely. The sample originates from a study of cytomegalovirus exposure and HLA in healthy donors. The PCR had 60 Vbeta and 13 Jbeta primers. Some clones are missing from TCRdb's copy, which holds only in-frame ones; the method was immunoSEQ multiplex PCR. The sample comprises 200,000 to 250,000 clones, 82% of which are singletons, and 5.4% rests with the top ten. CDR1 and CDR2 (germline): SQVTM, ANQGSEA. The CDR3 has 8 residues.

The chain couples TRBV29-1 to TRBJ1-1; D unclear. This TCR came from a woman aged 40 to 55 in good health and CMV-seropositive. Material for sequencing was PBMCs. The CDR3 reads CSVPAGWF. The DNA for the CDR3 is TGCAGCGTGCCAGCGGGGTGGTTC.